Listed below are T cell receptor beta chains from one sample, sequenced in a study of cytomegalovirus exposure and HLA in healthy donors. The method was immunoSEQ multiplex PCR; TCRdb's version includes in-frame clones alone and lacks a portion of them. The sample shows approximately 110,000 clones, around 76% of them seen only once. Sequenced: PBMCs. The receptors were sampled from a man aged 40-49 years in good health and CMV-seropositive. Each CDR3 is given with its conserved first and last residue. A clone size is listed for some rows: how often the clone was seen (once, few, many), or a class if it is expanded.

J gene,CDR3 length,V gene,clone size,CDR3 protein
TRBJ1-6,13,TRBV28,NA,CASGTGGGSPLHF
TRBJ1-3,16,TRBV5-6,NA,CASSLASRGSGNTIYF
TRBJ1-1,13,TRBV30,NA,CAWTTGKGPEAFF
TRBJ2-3,14,TRBV30,NA,CALLLAGGPDTQYF
TRBJ2-7,18,TRBV28,NA,CASSLSPRVSWISYEQYF
TRBJ2-1,19,TRBV7-3,NA,CASSLTPSGSGWGYNEQFF
TRBJ2-1,13,TRBV4-2,medium-sized,CATRLAGENEQFF
TRBJ2-1,13,TRBV27,NA,CASSLGLAGMTFF
TRBJ1-2,15,TRBV7-2,NA,CASSPGGSFNYGYTF
TRBJ2-2,18,TRBV5-1,NA,CASSSVRDRARDTGELFF
TRBJ2-3,13,TRBV30,NA,CAWQGENTDTQYF
TRBJ2-3,15,TRBV7-9,few,CASSSRLESTDTQYF
TRBJ2-1,11,TRBV7-9,NA,CASSFGGAEFF
TRBJ1-1,14,TRBV4-1,few,CASSLGQGAAEAFF
TRBJ2-5,15,TRBV9,NA,CASSVAGGWQETQYF
TRBJ2-6,17,TRBV4-3,NA,CASSQDLRGLGANGLTF
TRBJ2-5,15,TRBV11-2,few,CASSLVRAGKETQYF
TRBJ2-1,14,TRBV6-5,NA,CASSPVDSYNEQFF
TRBJ2-7,15,TRBV7-8,NA,CASSRWTGSIYEQYF
TRBJ1-2,14,TRBV5-1,few,CASSLDTGNYGYTF
TRBJ1-1,14,TRBV5-4,NA,CASSFGGFDTEAFF
TRBJ2-2,14,TRBV5-8,NA,CASSLLLFTGELFF
TRBJ2-1,14,TRBV28,NA,CASTLTSSYNEQFF
TRBJ2-3,14,TRBV6-1,NA,CASSDQQGSDTQYF
TRBJ2-3,14,TRBV4-1,NA,CASRRTVSTDTQYF
TRBJ1-2,14,TRBV11-2,NA,CASSLGTAAFGYTF
TRBJ1-2,15,TRBV18,NA,CASSPTQTANYGYTF
TRBJ1-2,14,TRBV7-2,NA,CASSLQGVGYGYTF
TRBJ2-2,13,TRBV28,NA,CAIPDTYTGELFF
TRBJ1-3,17,TRBV10-3,few,CATSPGQGFISGNTIYF
TRBJ1-4,13,TRBV10-2,NA,CASRAGTLEKLFF
TRBJ1-1,14,TRBV4-1,NA,CASSQGLENTEAFF
TRBJ2-7,14,TRBV27,NA,CASKGTGGPGEQYF
TRBJ2-1,17,TRBV7-6,NA,CASSLLPSGGSYNEQFF
TRBJ1-1,15,TRBV5-1,NA,CASSLRGQGNTEAFF
TRBJ2-1,15,TRBV7-2,NA,CASSPLAGGSNEQFF
TRBJ1-3,16,TRBV7-9,NA,CASSFATGISGNTIYF
TRBJ2-7,15,TRBV4-3,NA,CASSPTMGANYEQYF
TRBJ2-5,12,TRBV2,NA,CASTPDRQAQYF
TRBJ1-2,13,TRBV6-5,NA,CASTRGQSYGYTF
TRBJ1-2,13,TRBV2,few,CASRQGGTYGYTF
TRBJ1-1,14,TRBV6-5,NA,CASRIQGARTEAFF
TRBJ2-7,12,TRBV5-4,NA,CASSRGGYEQYF
TRBJ1-1,14,TRBV18,NA,CASSPPMGQGLAFF
TRBJ1-2,11,TRBV19,NA,CASSNSYGYTF